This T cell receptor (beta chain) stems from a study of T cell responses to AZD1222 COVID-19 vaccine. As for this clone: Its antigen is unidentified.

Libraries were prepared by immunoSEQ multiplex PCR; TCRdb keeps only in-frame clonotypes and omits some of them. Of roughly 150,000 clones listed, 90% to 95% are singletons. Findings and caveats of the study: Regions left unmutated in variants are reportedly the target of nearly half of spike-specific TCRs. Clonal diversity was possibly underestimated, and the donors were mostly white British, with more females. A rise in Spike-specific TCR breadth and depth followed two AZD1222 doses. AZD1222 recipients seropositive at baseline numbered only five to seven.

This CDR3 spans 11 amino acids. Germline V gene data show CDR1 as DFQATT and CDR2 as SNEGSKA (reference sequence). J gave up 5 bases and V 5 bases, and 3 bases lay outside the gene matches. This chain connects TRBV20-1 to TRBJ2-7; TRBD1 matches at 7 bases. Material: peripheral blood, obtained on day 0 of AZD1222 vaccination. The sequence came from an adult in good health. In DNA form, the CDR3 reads TGCAGTGCTGACAGGGTCCACGAGCAGTACTTC. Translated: CSADRVHEQYF.